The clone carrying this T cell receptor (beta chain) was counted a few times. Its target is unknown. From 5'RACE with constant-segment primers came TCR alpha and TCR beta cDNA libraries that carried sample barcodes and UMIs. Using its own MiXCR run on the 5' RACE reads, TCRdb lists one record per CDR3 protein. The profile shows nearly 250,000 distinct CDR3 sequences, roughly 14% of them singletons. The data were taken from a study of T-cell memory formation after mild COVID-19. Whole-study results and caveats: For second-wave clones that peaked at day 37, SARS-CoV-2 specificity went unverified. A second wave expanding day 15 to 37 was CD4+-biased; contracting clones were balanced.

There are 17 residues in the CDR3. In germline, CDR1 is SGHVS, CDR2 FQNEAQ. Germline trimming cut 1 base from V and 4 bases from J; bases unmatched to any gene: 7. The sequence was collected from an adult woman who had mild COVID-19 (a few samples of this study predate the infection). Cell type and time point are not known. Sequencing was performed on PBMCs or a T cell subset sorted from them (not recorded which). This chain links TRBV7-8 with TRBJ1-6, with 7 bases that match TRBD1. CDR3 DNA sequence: TGTGCCAGCAGCTTAGAACGGGACAGACGATATAATTCACCCCTCCACTTT. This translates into CASSLERDRRYNSPLHF.